The clone carrying this T cell receptor (beta chain) has more than one count but fewer than ten. Antigen: not known. CDR1 and CDR2 (germline): MGHRA, YSYEKL. The ends lost 7 bases at V and 2 bases at J; junction bases unmatched: 13. This CDR3 contains 16 residues. These data belong to a study of beta chain features in type 1 diabetes. On average, the one heparinised blood draw given by each donor was approximately 100 mL. Sorted populations were all over 98% pure. General study points: TCRB CDR3 length was moderately but significantly reduced in all four CD4+ subsets of Type 1 diabetes patients. Resolution of whether HLA type affects TCRB rearrangement was not achieved here.

Since all of the isolated RNA was reverse transcribed, expressed TCRB transcripts were what got sequenced. The repertoire was sequenced with immunoSEQ multiplex PCR; TCRdb's copy has only in-frame clones and lacks some. The sample includes 600,000 to 700,000 clones, around 12% of them seen just once. This receptor was identified in a man aged 30 to 45 with type 1 diabetes. Sequencing input: naive CD4+ T cells from blood. The genes are TRBV4-1 and TRBJ1-2; 7 bases are a match to TRBD1. The chain's CDR3 is CASTPGSGQPNYGYTF. CDR3 DNA: TGCGCCAGCACCCCCGGGTCGGGACAGCCGAACTATGGCTACACCTTC.